A single sample gave rise to the 22 T cell receptor beta chains below, sequenced in a study of shared clonotypes between healthy human individuals (dated by TCRdb to between 2020 and 2021). Library prep was done by the immunoSEQ multiplex PCR assay. The table was pulled from immuneACCESS by TCRdb, which kept in-frame rearrangements only. Such tables lose some clones; where checked, under half of the loss comes from unresolved V genes, and the rest has no known cause. Present in this sample are 2,100,000 or so clones, approximately 96% of which were seen just once. Around 0.13% of the sample is held by the ten biggest clonotypes. Sequenced material: naive CD4+ T cells sorted from blood. Reading the label with the study, this specimen's cell subset or site is: CD45RA+ positively selected. The source is a man younger than 30 in good health.

This rearrangement joins TRBV2 to TRBJ1-4; D ambiguous. Germline V gene sequence: CDR1 SNHLY, CDR2 FYNNEI. V was trimmed by 7 bases and J by 0 bases, leaving 9 bases between them. The CDR3 is made up of 14 amino acids. The CDR3 DNA follows: TGTGCCAGCACCCGAGAATCAACTAATGAAAAACTGTTTTTT. Translating it yields CASTRESTNEKLFF.

As for this clone: Other DNA sequences in the sample encode the same CDR3. This chain joins TRBV7-2 and TRBJ1-5; D gene ambiguous. The V gene lost 1 base and the J gene lost 1 base, with 8 bases spanning the gap. This CDR3 is 15 amino acids long. Germline assignment: CDR1 SGHTA and CDR2 FQGNSA. CDR3 DNA: TGTGCCAGCAGCTTAGTGGGTGAGAGCAATCAGCCCCAGCATTTT. Its protein is CASSLVGESNQPQHF. Full variable domain (rest looked up from reference TRBV7-2 and TRBJ1-5): GAGVSQSPSNKVTEKGKDVELRCDPISGHTALYWYRQSLGQGLEFLIYFQGNSAPDKSGLPSDRFSAERTGGSVSTLTIQRTQQEDSAVYLCASSLVGESNQPQHFGDGTRLSIL.

V gene TRBV6-5 combines with J gene TRBJ2-2, with 10 bases identical to TRBD1. Per the germline V gene, CDR1 is MNHEY and CDR2 is SVGAGI. J lost 4 bases, V lost 2 bases, and 4 bases had no gene match. The CDR3 is 16 residues long. CDR3 region: CASSYDGQGGTGELFF. The CDR3 bases are TGTGCCAGCAGTTACGACGGACAGGGGGGCACCGGGGAGCTGTTTTTT.

This clone was found a few times. The V call is TRBV7-8, the J call TRBJ1-6; maybe TRBD1 (6 bases). The V end was cut by 1 base, the J end by 7 bases, with 8 bases between. Germline values: CDR1 SGHVS, CDR2 FQNEAQ. The CDR3 spans 14 residues. CDR3 loop: CASSLGGPNSPLHF. The CDR3 nucleotides are TGTGCCAGCAGCTTAGGGGGGCCGAATTCACCCCTCCACTTT.

The chain joins TRBV19 to TRBJ1-1; D not certain. Germline V gives CDR1 LNHDA, CDR2 SQIVND (reference sequence). The V gene lost 7 bases and the J gene lost 5 bases, with 14 bases spanning the gap. The CDR3 sequence is 13 residues long. The CDR3: CASTLWASTEAFF. The CDR3 DNA is TGTGCCAGTACCCTCTGGGCAAGTACTGAAGCTTTCTTT.

Note on this clone: Other DNA variants within this sample encode the same CDR3. The J gene is TRBJ1-1, the V gene TRBV5-1, with a weak D call TRBD1 (5 bases). CDR1 SGHRS and CDR2 YFSETQ come from the germline V gene. The V gene lost 0 bases and the J gene lost 4 bases, with 10 bases spanning the gap. There are 14 residues in the CDR3. CDR3 sequence: CASSLAQGGTEAFF. CDR3 nucleotides: TGCGCCAGCAGCTTGGCCCAGGGCGGCACTGAAGCTTTCTTT.

The chain couples TRBV6-5 to TRBJ2-7, with D hard to call. CDR1 is MNHEY, CDR2 SVGAGI, per germline. Trimming pared 2 bases from V and 6 bases from J, leaving 14 bases between. This CDR3 contains 14 residues. CDR3 DNA: TGTGCCAGCAGTTACGCCAGAGTCCCTGGCGAGCAGTACTTC. Its translation is CASSYARVPGEQYF.

Of note for this clone: Different DNA sequences within this sample yield the same CDR3. This chain uses TRBV5-1 with TRBJ2-7; unclear D gene. The ends were cut back, 4 bases at V and 2 bases at J, with 4 bases in the middle. CDR1 is SGHRS, CDR2 YFSETQ, per germline. The CDR3 runs to 11 residues. As DNA, the CDR3 is TGCGCCAGCAGCGGAACCTACGAGCAGTACTTC. Amino acids: CASSGTYEQYF.

The chain has TRBV6-1 and TRBJ1-6; the D is unclear. The CDR3 runs to 15 residues. V lost 4 bases to trimming and J lost 5 bases, with 12 bases between them. Germline V gene sequence: CDR1 MNHNS, CDR2 SASEGT. The CDR3, as DNA: TGTGCCAGCAGTGTTAAAGATACCCATAATTCACCCCTCCACTTT. It codes for CASSVKDTHNSPLHF.

The chain recombines TRBV19 with TRBJ1-5; D unclear. The V gene lost 3 bases and the J gene lost 8 bases, with 5 bases spanning the gap. The CDR3 length is 11 residues. CDR1 is LNHDA and CDR2 is SQIVND in the germline V gene (reference sequence). The CDR3: CASSIGKPQHF. Here the CDR3 DNA reads TGTGCCAGTAGTATCGGTAAGCCCCAGCATTTT. The whole variable domain, filled in from reference TRBV19 and TRBJ1-5, reads DGGITQSPKYLFRKEGQNVTLSCEQNLNHDAMYWYRQDPGQGLRLIYYSQIVNDFQKGDIAEGYSVSREKKESFPLTVTSAQKNPTAFYLCASSIGKPQHFGDGTRLSIL.

The chain is built from TRBV2 and TRBJ2-7; 7 bases are shared with TRBD1. From germline, CDR1 is SNHLY and CDR2 FYNNEI. The CDR3 runs to 15 residues. V trimming: 6 bases; J trimming: 7 bases; junction bases outside the gene matches: 15. The CDR3 is CASRGVDRAGGEQYF. In DNA form, the CDR3 reads TGTGCCAGCAGGGGAGTAGACAGGGCTGGCGGGGAGCAGTACTTC. Together with reference TRBV2 and TRBJ2-7, the CDR3 gives the full variable domain: EPEVTQTPSHQVTQMGQEVILRCVPISNHLYFYWYRQILGQKVEFLVSFYNNEISEKSEIFDDQFSVERPDGSNFTLKIRSTKLEDSAMYFCASRGVDRAGGEQYFGPGTRLTVT.

The V gene is TRBV5-1, the J gene TRBJ2-3; D may be TRBD1 (5 bases). Germline CDR1 and CDR2: SGHRS and YFSETQ. CDR3 length: 15 amino acids. Between the trimmed V and J ends, which lost 0 bases and 2 bases, there was a span of 10 bases. Here the CDR3 reads CASSLVGAYTDTQYF. CDR3 DNA sequence: TGCGCCAGCAGCTTGGTTGGGGCGTACACAGATACGCAGTATTTT.

The V call is TRBV18, the J call TRBJ2-3, with unresolved D. V lost 3 bases and J 0 bases, leaving 10 bases between the germline ends. CDR1 is KGHSH, CDR2 LQKENI, per germline. The CDR3 is 15 residues long. The CDR3 DNA reads TGTGCCAGCTCACCTAATCTACTCAGCACAGATACGCAGTATTTT. Protein sequence: CASSPNLLSTDTQYF. The complete variable domain, with remaining parts taken from reference TRBV18 and TRBJ2-3, reads NAGVMQNPRHLVRRRGQEARLRCSPMKGHSHVYWYRQLPEEGLKFMVYLQKENIIDESGMPKERFSAEFPKEGPSILRIQQVVRGDSAAYFCASSPNLLSTDTQYFGPGTRLTVL.

The chain is built from TRBV10-3 and TRBJ2-7; no firm D call. Germline CDR1 is ENHRY and CDR2 is SYGVKD. V lost 0 bases, J lost 7 bases, and 10 bases lay in between. This CDR3 is 13 amino acids long. The CDR3 is CAISESRTREQYF. CDR3 DNA: TGTGCCATCAGTGAGTCGCGAACAAGGGAGCAGTACTTC.

The gene calls are TRBV7-9 and TRBJ1-5, with 7 bases that match TRBD1. CDR1 and CDR2 (germline): SEHNR, FQNEAQ (reference sequence). The J segment lost 5 bases and the V segment lost 1 base, leaving 5 bases of the junction unmatched. The CDR3 has 15 amino acids. The CDR3 DNA reads as TGTGCCAGCAGCTTAGGAACGGGACAGTATCAGCCCCAGCATTTT. Amino acids: CASSLGTGQYQPQHF. Full variable domain (outside the CDR3, taken from reference TRBV7-9 and TRBJ1-5): DTGVSQNPRHKITKRGQNVTFRCDPISEHNRLYWYRQTLGQGPEFLTYFQNEAQLEKSRLLSDRFSAERPKGSFSTLEIQRTEQGDSAMYLCASSLGTGQYQPQHFGDGTRLSIL.

The chain is built from TRBV6-6 and TRBJ2-1; no firm D call. V was shortened by 4 bases and J by 4 bases, with 5 bases between the two germline ends. Germline CDR1 MNHNY, CDR2 SVGAGI (reference sequence). This CDR3 has 12 amino acids. Here the CDR3 reads CASSSQYNEQFF. CDR3 nucleotides: TGTGCCAGCAGTTCCCAGTACAATGAGCAGTTCTTC.

The V and J genes are TRBV30 and TRBJ1-1; a possible D gene is TRBD1 (5 bases). The CDR3 consists of 13 residues. Looked up from germline, CDR1 is GTSNPN and CDR2 is SVGIG (reference sequence). The ends were cut back, 5 bases at V and 1 base at J, with 11 bases in the middle. The CDR3 DNA reads as TGTGCCTGGGGGGGGGAAAAGAACACTGAAGCTTTCTTT. Translated, it gives CAWGGEKNTEAFF.

The chain is built from TRBV9 and TRBJ1-1, with TRBD1 as a possible D gene (5 bases). The ends were cut back, 9 bases at V and 0 bases at J, with 24 bases in the middle. The CDR3 loop spans 17 amino acids. Germline assignment: CDR1 SGDLS and CDR2 YYNGEE. CDR3 bases: TGTGCCATCGAGTTGGTAACAGGTTTAGGCATGAACACTGAAGCTTTCTTT. The encoded protein is CAIELVTGLGMNTEAFF. Full variable domain (remainder filled in from reference TRBV9 and TRBJ1-1): DSGVTQTPKHLITATGQRVTLRCSPRSGDLSVYWYQQSLDQGLQFLIQYYNGEERAKGNILERFSAQQFPDLHSELNLSSLELGDSALYFCAIELVTGLGMNTEAFFGQGTRLTVV.

This clone has more than one count but fewer than ten. The V gene is TRBV30, the J gene TRBJ1-5; D gene unclear. Germline V gene lookup returns CDR1 GTSNPN and CDR2 SVGIG (reference sequence). Between the trimmed V and J ends, which lost 4 bases and 4 bases, there was a span of 8 bases. This CDR3 region has 12 residues. CDR3 loop: CAWIGGNQPQHF. The CDR3 DNA reads as TGTGCCTGGATTGGCGGTAATCAGCCCCAGCATTTT.

J is TRBJ1-3 and V is TRBV7-9, with unresolved D. Germline CDR1 and CDR2: SEHNR and FQNEAQ (reference sequence). The CDR3 is made up of 14 amino acids. With 5 bases removed from V and 0 bases from J, the gap between germline ends came to 8 bases. CDR3 coding DNA: TGTGCCAGCAGCCATCCGGCCTCTGGAAACACCATATATTTT. It translates to CASSHPASGNTIYF.

Comment on this clone: Other DNA sequences in the sample encode the same CDR3. The chain links TRBV7-9 to TRBJ2-5; D possibly corresponds to TRBD2 (6 bases). CDR1 and CDR2 from the germline V gene are SEHNR and FQNEAQ (reference sequence). Trimming took off 3 bases at V and 4 bases at J, with 9 bases between the two ends. There are 13 residues in the CDR3. CDR3 DNA: TGTGCCAGCAGCTTCGGGGGTATAGAGACCCAGTACTTC. It translates to CASSFGGIETQYF.

The chain is built from TRBV4-3 and TRBJ1-2; the match to TRBD1 covers 7 bases. The J segment lost 4 bases and the V segment lost 3 bases, leaving 11 bases of the junction unmatched. The CDR3 totals 16 residues. The V gene's germline CDR1 is LGHNA and CDR2 YSLEER. CDR3 amino acids: CASSQEATGQTYGYTF. DNA of the CDR3: TGCGCCAGCAGCCAGGAAGCAACGGGACAGACCTATGGCTACACCTTC.